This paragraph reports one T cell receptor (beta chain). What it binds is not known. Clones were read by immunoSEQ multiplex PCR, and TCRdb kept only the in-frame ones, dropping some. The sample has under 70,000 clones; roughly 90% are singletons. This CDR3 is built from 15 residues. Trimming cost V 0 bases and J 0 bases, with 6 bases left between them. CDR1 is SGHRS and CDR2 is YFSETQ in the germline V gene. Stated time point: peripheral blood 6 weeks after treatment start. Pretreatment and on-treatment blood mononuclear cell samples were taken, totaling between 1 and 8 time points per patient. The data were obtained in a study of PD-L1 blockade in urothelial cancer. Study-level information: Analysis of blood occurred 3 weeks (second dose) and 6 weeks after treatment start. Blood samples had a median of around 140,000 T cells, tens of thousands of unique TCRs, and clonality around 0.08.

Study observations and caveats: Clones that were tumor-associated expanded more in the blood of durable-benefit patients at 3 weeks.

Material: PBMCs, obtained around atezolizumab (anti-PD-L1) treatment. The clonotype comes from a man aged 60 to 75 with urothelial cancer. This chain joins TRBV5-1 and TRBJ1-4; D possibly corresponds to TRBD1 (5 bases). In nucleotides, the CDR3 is TGCGCCAGCAGCTTGGAGGGGACAACTAATGAAAAACTGTTTTTT. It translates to CASSLEGTTNEKLFF. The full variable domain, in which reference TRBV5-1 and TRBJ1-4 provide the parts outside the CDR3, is KAGVTQTPRYLIKTRGQQVTLSCSPISGHRSVSWYQQTPGQGLQFLFEYFSETQRNKGNFPGRFSGRQFSNSRSEMNVSTLELGDSALYLCASSLEGTTNEKLFFGSGTQLSVL.